This T cell receptor beta chain was observed in a study of glioma-infiltrating T cells after dendritic cell vaccination. The CDR3 is 14 amino acids. Germline V lookup: CDR1 SGHTA, CDR2 FQGNSA. Trimming at V came to 5 bases and at J to 7 bases, leaving 9 bases not matched to a gene. The immunoSEQ assay amplified TCRB CDR3 from up to roughly 2 ug DNA. The PCR used 60 V beta and 13 J beta primers. Assay: immunoSEQ multiplex PCR; the TCRdb copy retains only in-frame clones and omits some. The sample lists 60,000 or so clones, around 86% occurring once. Time point in this sample: after dendritic cell vaccination, including at tumor progression/relapse.

The sample in question was blood, obtained after dendritic cell vaccination. This sequence originates from a human donor with glioblastoma. The rearrangement links TRBV7-2 to TRBJ1-2; 8 bases line up with TRBD1. The CDR3 is CASSLPQGAGGYTF. The CDR3 coding sequence is TGTGCCAGCAGCCTGCCGCAGGGGGCGGGTGGCTACACCTTC.